There are many counts of the clone carrying this TCR beta chain. A junction boundary mismatches the germline segment, possibly from a read error. RNA transcripts provided the source from which TCR beta CDR3 regions were amplified. The study used the HTBI primer set for a first-round RT-PCR of the TCR CDR3. TCRdb independently ran MiXCR on the multiplex PCR reads; one entry per CDR3 protein. The table shows hundreds of thousands of distinct CDR3 sequences, with approximately 25% occurring only once. The sample belongs to a study of T cells in Graves' hyperthyroidism and ophthalmopathy. Germline CDR1 and CDR2: MNHNS and SASEGT. The CDR3 is 15 residues long.

The TCR was taken from a woman aged 30 to 39 with Graves' ophthalmopathy. This chain connects TRBV6-1 to TRBJ1-2; TRBD1 matches 9 bases. The sample comprised blood. CDR3 bases: TGTGGCAGCAGTAGAACAGGGGGCGGCCTCTATGGCTACACCTTC. Protein: CGSSRTGGGLYGYTF.